This entry lists 18 T cell receptor beta chains sequenced from one sample in a study of molecular identifiers for immune sequencing clone quantification (dated by TCRdb to the late 2010s). The receptor library was made with PCR. The sample was run on an Illumina HiSeq 4000. In-frame beta chains were kept once TCRdb had trimmed the public reads at Q25 with fastp and called clones with MiXCR. Records with the same CDR3 protein are collapsed into one entry carrying the most frequent genes and DNA. The sample table shows 490,000 or so distinct CDR3 sequences, and over 20% are seen once. The ten largest account for roughly 0.81% of the sample. Sequenced input: naive CD8+ T cells from blood, with Jurkat cell RNA spiked in. The label giving this sample's cell subset or site can be read as: FACS-sorted CD8+CD4-CCR7+CD45RA+ naive T cells. These receptor sequences come from a human donor in good health. Some libraries in this study had Jurkat cell RNA spiked in.

This clonotype was counted many times. The chain carries TRBV7-2 and TRBJ2-7, with 8 bases identical to TRBD2. V gave up 3 bases and J gave up 4 bases; unmatched junction bases: 5. The CDR3 has 14 amino acids. Germline loops: CDR1 SGHTA, CDR2 FQGNSA. DNA for the CDR3: TGTGCCAGCAGCTTGGCCGGGACTAGTTACGAGCAGTACTTC. Translating it yields CASSLAGTSYEQYF.

Only a few counts were recorded for this clonotype. J is TRBJ1-5 and V is TRBV30; no clear D. V was pared by 0 bases and J by 4 bases, with 10 bases between. In germline, CDR1 is GTSNPN, CDR2 SVGIG (reference sequence). The CDR3 extends over 14 amino acids. For the CDR3, the DNA is TGTGCCTGGAGTGTCCAGACTAAGAATCAGCCCCAGCATTTT. Residues: CAWSVQTKNQPQHF.

This clonotype was observed at least ten times. V is TRBV5-5 and J is TRBJ2-1, with no clear D. V gave up 1 base and J gave up 0 bases, with 8 bases separating them. Germline lookup yields CDR1 SGHKS and CDR2 YYEKEE (reference sequence). This CDR3 region has 15 residues. The CDR3 reads CASSLSTPSYNEQFF. In nucleotides, the CDR3 is TGTGCCAGCAGCTTGAGCACTCCCTCCTACAATGAGCAGTTCTTC.

This clonotype was found a few times. The gene calls are TRBV4-3 and TRBJ2-7, with a weak D call TRBD1 (5 bases). V lost 4 bases and J 1 base, leaving 17 bases between the germline ends. The CDR3 totals 16 residues. CDR1 is LGHNA, CDR2 YSLEER, per germline. The CDR3 loop is CASSPSAQGNSYEQYF. CDR3 nucleotide sequence: TGCGCCAGCAGCCCCAGCGCCCAGGGAAATTCCTACGAGCAGTACTTC.

This clonotype showed up just a few times. The V gene is TRBV27, the J gene TRBJ2-7; D gene ambiguous. This CDR3 contains 13 residues. With 4 bases removed from V and 4 bases from J, the gap between germline ends came to 11 bases. CDR1 MNHEY and CDR2 SMNVEV come from the germline V gene (reference sequence). The DNA of the CDR3 is TGTGCCAGCAGTTCCCATAGCAGTTACGAGCAGTACTTC. It is translated as CASSSHSSYEQYF.

This clonotype was counted ten times or more. This chain connects TRBV10-3 to TRBJ2-3; either TRBD1 or TRBD2 may supply D (5 bases each). CDR3 length: 16 residues. CDR1 is ENHRY, CDR2 SYGVKD, per germline. The V end lost 7 bases, the J end lost 6 bases, and 23 bases lay between the germline ends. The CDR3 DNA is TGTGCCATCACCCCGGGGCCTGCCTCGAAAGGGGATACGCAGTATTTT. This codes for CAITPGPASKGDTQYF.

This clonotype was observed a few times. The chain uses TRBV6-2 or TRBV6-3 and TRBJ2-2; TRBD2 is a possible D gene (5 bases). The CDR3 totals 16 residues. Germline V gives CDR1 MNHEY, CDR2 SVGEGT. Trimming took off 0 bases at V and 7 bases at J, with 15 bases between the two ends. CDR3 amino acids: CASSYSRALPGGELFF. The CDR3 coding sequence is TGTGCCAGCAGTTACTCGAGGGCTCTTCCTGGCGGGGAGCTGTTTTTT.

This clonotype appeared a few times. Written as DNA, the CDR3 is TGTGCCAGCAGCTCGCTGCGGGGTACGGAGTTCTTC. Its translation: CASSSLRGTEFF. The gene calls are TRBV7-9 and TRBJ2-1; possibly TRBD2 for D (6 bases). From germline, CDR1 is SEHNR and CDR2 FQNEAQ (reference sequence). Trimming removed 4 bases at V and 14 bases at J, with 15 bases between. The CDR3 is made up of 12 amino acids. Complete variable domain (other parts from reference TRBV7-9 and TRBJ2-1): DTGVSQNPRHKITKRGQNVTFRCDPISEHNRLYWYRQTLGQGPEFLTYFQNEAQLEKSRLLSDRFSAERPKGSFSTLEIQRTEQGDSAMYLCASSSLRGTEFFGPGTRLTVL.

At least ten counts were recorded for this clonotype. The chain links TRBV7-6 to TRBJ2-7; maybe TRBD1 (5 bases). The CDR3 extends over 13 amino acids. CDR1 is SGHVS and CDR2 is FNYEAQ in the germline V gene. Trimming shortened V by 5 bases and J by 0 bases, and 8 bases separated the two germline ends. The CDR3 loop reads CASSPGYSYEQYF. CDR3 nucleotide sequence: TGTGCCAGCAGCCCAGGGTACTCCTACGAGCAGTACTTC.

This clonotype was seen a handful of times. The chain links TRBV19 to TRBJ2-7; a possible D gene is TRBD2 (5 bases). The CDR3 spans 14 residues. Germline CDR1 reads LNHDA; CDR2 reads SQIVND (reference sequence). Trimming left V 3 bases short and J 3 bases short, with 12 bases between. The DNA for the CDR3 is TGTGCCAGTAGTATTTGGTCTAGCAACTACGAGCAGTACTTC. As protein: CASSIWSSNYEQYF.

V usage is TRBV6-6 and J usage is TRBJ2-7, with 7 nucleotides matching TRBD2. With V trimmed by 5 bases and J by 6 bases, 13 bases remained unmatched. The CDR3 has 15 residues. Germline CDR1 is MNHNY and CDR2 is SVGAGI (reference sequence). The CDR3 nucleotides read TGTGCCAGCAGTCATCCTAGCCGGGAGGATGTCGAGCAGTACTTC. Protein product: CASSHPSREDVEQYF.

This clonotype has a count of ten or more. The chain uses TRBV2 and TRBJ2-7; D is ambiguous. The V end lost 8 bases, the J end lost 1 base, and 9 bases lay between the germline ends. Germline CDR1 SNHLY, CDR2 FYNNEI. This CDR3 has 12 residues. CDR3 in DNA: TGTGCCAGCGGGCACTTGTCCTACGAGCAGTACTTC. Translated, it gives CASGHLSYEQYF. The full variable domain, completed using reference TRBV2 and TRBJ2-7, is EPEVTQTPSHQVTQMGQEVILRCVPISNHLYFYWYRQILGQKVEFLVSFYNNEISEKSEIFDDQFSVERPDGSNFTLKIRSTKLEDSAMYFCASGHLSYEQYFGPGTRLTVT.

This clonotype showed up just a few times. This chain joins TRBV27 and TRBJ1-1, with D tentatively TRBD1 (5 bases). Per the germline V gene, CDR1 is MNHEY and CDR2 is SMNVEV (reference sequence). The germline V and J ends were trimmed by 4 bases and 3 bases, with 12 bases remaining between them. CDR3 size: 14 residues. CDR3 bases: TGTGCCAGCAGTTATTGGGGGTCAGACACTGAAGCTTTCTTT. It yields the protein CASSYWGSDTEAFF.

This clonotype was observed many times. The V gene is TRBV29-1, the J gene TRBJ1-1; D is perhaps TRBD1 (5 bases). V lost 7 bases and J lost 4, with 16 bases in between. The CDR3 is 13 residues long. Germline V gives CDR1 SQVTM, CDR2 ANQGSEA. Written as DNA, the CDR3 is TGCAGCGCCGACGGGGGGATAGGCACTGAAGCTTTCTTT. Its translation: CSADGGIGTEAFF.

V usage is TRBV4-3 and J usage is TRBJ2-7; possible D gene TRBD1, 6 bases. Germline V gives CDR1 LGHNA, CDR2 YSLEER. The CDR3 length is 16 residues. Trimming cost V 0 bases and J 3 bases, with 15 bases left between them. This CDR3 reads CASSQERTAANYEQYF. CDR3 in DNA: TGCGCCAGCAGCCAAGAGAGGACAGCGGCTAACTACGAGCAGTACTTC.

This clonotype was recorded a few times. CDR3 loop: CASSMGGLHEQFF. The CDR3 DNA reads TGTGCCAGTAGTATGGGGGGTCTTCATGAGCAGTTCTTC. This chain joins TRBV19 and TRBJ2-1; possible D gene TRBD2, 6 bases. Per the germline V gene, CDR1 is LNHDA and CDR2 is SQIVND (reference sequence). With 3 bases removed from V and 8 bases from J, the gap between germline ends came to 11 bases. The CDR3 is 13 amino acids. Using reference TRBV19 and TRBJ2-1 for the parts outside the CDR3, the full variable domain is DGGITQSPKYLFRKEGQNVTLSCEQNLNHDAMYWYRQDPGQGLRLIYYSQIVNDFQKGDIAEGYSVSREKKESFPLTVTSAQKNPTAFYLCASSMGGLHEQFFGPGTRLTVL.

This clonotype was picked up a small number of times. V gene TRBV27 combines with J gene TRBJ1-1; no reliable D call. CDR1 and CDR2 from the germline V gene are MNHEY and SMNVEV (reference sequence). CDR3 size: 15 residues. V lost 1 base, J lost 0 bases, and 9 bases lay in between. In DNA, the CDR3 is TGTGCCAGCAGTTTATATGGGTATATGAACACTGAAGCTTTCTTT. Protein: CASSLYGYMNTEAFF.

Ten or more counts support this clonotype. The V call is TRBV2, the J call TRBJ2-3, with no clear D. The length of the CDR3 is 15 residues. Trimming removed 4 bases from V and 4 bases from J, with 15 bases in between. The germline V gene has CDR1 SNHLY and CDR2 FYNNEI. The CDR3 region is CASSGPKDVADTQYF. The DNA of the CDR3 is TGTGCCAGCAGTGGCCCGAAGGATGTCGCAGATACGCAGTATTTT. The whole variable domain, filled in from reference TRBV2 and TRBJ2-3, reads EPEVTQTPSHQVTQMGQEVILRCVPISNHLYFYWYRQILGQKVEFLVSFYNNEISEKSEIFDDQFSVERPDGSNFTLKIRSTKLEDSAMYFCASSGPKDVADTQYFGPGTRLTVL.